This entry is about one T cell receptor beta chain. This clonotype was counted between two and nine times. Its antigen is unknown. Base qualities are not at hand, and no much larger clone is one base apart. TCR cDNA was made using 5'RACE template switching, a step that added a universal primer site and unique molecular identifiers. cDNA synthesis was primed from both the TCR alpha and TCR beta constant segments. Library amplification involved two PCR steps, and the second step added sample barcodes and sequencing adapters. Sequencing of libraries was performed on Illumina HiSeq 2500 (2x100 bp) or NovaSeq (2x150 bp). Concerning the study's data processing: Demultiplexing of reads and collapsing into UMI consensus sequences were performed with MIGEC, and V(D)J alignment was carried out with MiXCR. Vaccine-responding clonotypes were identified with edgeR using replicate PBMC samples, with FDR below 0.01 and a log2 fold change above 5 up to day 15 being required. Each bulk clonotype was labeled CD4 or CD8 based on which sequenced repertoire, CD4 or CD8, contained the clonotype at higher abundance. TCRdb redid the processing of the public reads, applying fastp at Q25 and MiXCR, and retained in-frame beta chains. Identical CDR3 proteins give one entry, which carries the most common genes and DNA. The V and J calls reflect TCRdb's pipeline rather than the authors' work. This sample holds 450,000 to 550,000 distinct CDR3 sequences; roughly a fifth were observed only once. The ten largest clonotypes hold 13% to 15% of the sample.

The treatment or condition label, as the study defines it: live attenuated yellow fever vaccine strain. At each blood-draw timepoint, two biological replicates of bulk PBMCs were collected. PBMCs were isolated from peripheral blood using a standard Ficoll-Paque protocol. RNA was extracted with TriZol from bulk PBMCs, CD4 and CD8 fractions, and dextramer-positive and dextramer-negative fractions. This record comes from a study of T cells after yellow fever vaccination (dated by TCRdb to between 2018 and 2021). In the study overall: Libraries from fractions with low cell numbers were prepared with the SMART-Seq v4 Ultra Low Input RNA kit. Bulk TCR alpha and beta repertoires were sequenced longitudinally to track T-cell clones before and after primary and booster YFV17D yellow fever vaccination. Two healthy male donors, one aged 18 to 29 and one aged 30 to 40 years, were included in the cohort. Blood samples were taken at several timepoints before and after primary and secondary immunization, and bulk PBMC replicates and cell subsets were isolated.

From cysteine to phenylalanine, the CDR3 is 16 amino acids long. This entry keeps only the CDR3 DNA: 48 bases, framed from base 1. Ends trimmed: V by 4 bases, J by 5 bases; bases unmatched to a gene: 13. CDR1 and CDR2, looked up from the germline V gene, are KGHSH and LQKENI. Broad study findings and their caveats: Most clones expanded after primary vaccination were re-detected after the booster (around 96% of CD4 and approximately 88% of CD8), suggesting broad memory maintenance. A small share of clonotypes was detected in both CD4 and CD8 compartments, with the overlap likely arising from convergent recombination. FACS-sorted repertoires could contain abundant contaminating clonotypes from the bulk population, so computational filtering was required. Only a couple of donors were included in the study, so the extent to which the findings can be generalized is limited. The secondary T-cell response was found to be weaker but faster than the primary response, with a peak reached on day 5 rather than on day 15.

Rearrangement joined TRBV18 to TRBJ2-5; 7 of the junction bases match TRBD2. The TCR sequence derives from a man under 40 who received the YFV17D yellow fever vaccine. The starting material was PBMCs, obtained 15 days after the yellow fever booster vaccination. At the DNA level, the sequence is TGTGCCAGCTCACTGAGCAGCGGGGTCCCAGCCGAGACCCAGTACTTC. This is translated as CASSLSSGVPAETQYF.